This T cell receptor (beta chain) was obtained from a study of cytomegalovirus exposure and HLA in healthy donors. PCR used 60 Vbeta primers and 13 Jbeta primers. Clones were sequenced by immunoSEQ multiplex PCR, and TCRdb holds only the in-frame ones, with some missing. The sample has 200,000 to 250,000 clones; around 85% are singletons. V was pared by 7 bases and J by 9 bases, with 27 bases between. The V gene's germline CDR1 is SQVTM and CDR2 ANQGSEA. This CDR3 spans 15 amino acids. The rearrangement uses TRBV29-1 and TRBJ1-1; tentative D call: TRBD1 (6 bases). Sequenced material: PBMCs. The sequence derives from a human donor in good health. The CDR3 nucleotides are TGCAGCGCCGAACGGCACGGCCAGGGGAGGGCTAAAGCTTTCTTT. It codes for CSAERHGQGRAKAFF.